Listed here is a single T cell receptor (beta chain). Method: immunoSEQ multiplex PCR; TCRdb's copy keeps in-frame clones and lacks some. This sample has 20,000 or so clones; about 88% occur once, and the top ten carry about 13%. This record belongs to a study of STAT5B mutations in CD4+ large granular lymphocyte leukemia. Germline V gives CDR1 SGDLS, CDR2 YYNGEE. The CDR3 is made up of 14 amino acids. Deletions cut 0 bases from V and 4 bases from J, with 10 bases between. The J gene is TRBJ1-2, the V gene TRBV9; tentative D call: TRBD1 (6 bases). The clonotype originates from a human donor in good health. Sequencing was carried out using CD4+ T cells from blood buffy coats. The chain's CDR3 is CASSVGDRSYGYTF. CDR3 nucleotide sequence: TGTGCCAGCAGCGTAGGCGACAGGTCCTATGGCTACACCTTC.